This TCR beta chain is from a study of blood T cell repertoires in COVID-19 (dated by TCRdb to the early 2020s). Study-level background: Collaborator samples came from the United States, Italy and Spain and covered acute and convalescent phases of COVID-19. A de-identified subject ID, COVID-19 status, age in years and sex were almost always included in the sample metadata. The samples were drawn from two sources: the first 160 participants of the ongoing ImmuneRACE study, and fewer than 1,500 subjects contributed by 6 global collaborators. The dataset comprised deeply sampled blood TCRbeta repertoires from subjects exposed to, actively infected with, or recovered from COVID-19. The prospective study material was composed of cDNA or gDNA derived from T cells, B-cell-depleted T cells, or PBMCs. The repertoires were made available in a free public database intended to serve as a resource for research on the immune response to SARS-CoV-2. HLA class I and class II types, where available, came from metadata supplied by the sample provider rather than from assay-based typing. General study outcomes and caveats: The amount of clinical and demographic metadata varied by source and participant and was provided uncurated.

TCRbeta CDR3 regions were amplified from genomic DNA by means of the immunoSEQ Assay, a bias-controlled multiplex PCR. In the source study's methods: Nucleated cell counts per sample were estimated from amplification of reference gene primers within the assay. Sequence reads were collapsed and filtered to measure the absolute abundance of every unique TCRbeta CDR3 rearrangement. For each sample, productive Simpson clonality was calculated as the square root of Simpson's diversity index across productive rearrangements. This immuneACCESS table, as held by TCRdb, lists in-frame sequences with V and J called but not all clones. Of the missing ones, under half trace to an unresolved V gene in checked studies; the others have no known cause. V and J calls and clone size are given by that table; D and trimming were obtained from the DNA. Here the sample has about 110,000 clones; 89% occur a single time. Together, the top ten hold about 5.3% of the sample.

Its CDR3 holds 16 amino acids, cysteine through phenylalanine. Just CDR3 DNA is preserved here, 48 bases in frame from base 1. Per the germline V gene (reference sequence), LNHDA is the CDR1 and SQIVND is the CDR2. Trimming at the junction amounts to 8 bases on V and 0 bases on J, and the germline ends lie 18 bases apart. Details on this clone: Its specific antigen is unknown. The input lacks base qualities; no much larger clone sits a single base away.

Each collaborating institution followed its own protocols to collect whole blood in K2EDTA tubes. For TCRbeta analysis, collaborators shipped samples as frozen whole blood, isolated PBMCs, or DNA extracted from either of those sample types. The chain is encoded by TRBV19 joined to TRBJ2-3, and possibly TRBD2, on 5 matching bases. Sequencing used peripheral blood. This TCR came from a man aged 40-55 years with active or convalescent COVID-19. The sequence in DNA is TGTGCCAGTTCCTCGACCAGCGGAGTTAGCACAGATACGCAGTATTTT. This is translated as CASSSTSGVSTDTQYF.